This T cell receptor beta chain derives from a study of PD-1 blockade in classical Hodgkin lymphoma. For the study at large: Nivolumab dosed at 3 mg/kg went to patients intravenously every 2 weeks.

The repertoire was sequenced with immunoSEQ multiplex PCR; TCRdb's copy has only in-frame clones and lacks some. The sample contains nearly 25,000 clones, roughly 80% of which appear only once. This CDR3 region has 16 residues. Germline V gives CDR1 SGHTA, CDR2 FQGNSA. V was trimmed by 2 bases and J by 4 bases, leaving 17 bases between them. Following autologous stem cell transplantation, relapse occurred in every patient, and exposure to brentuximab vedotin varied. The starting material was peripheral blood mononuclear cells (PBMCs), obtained at baseline. The origin of this receptor is a human donor with classical Hodgkin lymphoma. The chain combines TRBV7-2 with TRBJ1-1; perhaps TRBD1 as D (5 bases). CDR3 nucleotides: TGTGCCAGCAGCTTAATGAATTGGGGCTCTGGCACTGAAGCTTTCTTT. As protein: CASSLMNWGSGTEAFF.